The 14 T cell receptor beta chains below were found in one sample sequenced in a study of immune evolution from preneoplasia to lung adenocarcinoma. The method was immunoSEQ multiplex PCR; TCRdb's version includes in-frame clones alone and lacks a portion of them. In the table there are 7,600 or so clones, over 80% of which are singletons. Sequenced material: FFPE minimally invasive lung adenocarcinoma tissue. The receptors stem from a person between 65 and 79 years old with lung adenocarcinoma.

The CDR3 DNA is TGTGCCAGCTCACCTGAGGGGACTCGTTTGAATGAGCAGTTCTTC. It codes for CASSPEGTRLNEQFF. The rearrangement uses TRBV18 and TRBJ2-1; D is possibly TRBD2 (6 bases). Between the trimmed V and J ends, which lost 3 bases and 7 bases, there was a span of 16 bases. Per germline, CDR1 KGHSH and CDR2 LQKENI. CDR3 size: 15 residues.

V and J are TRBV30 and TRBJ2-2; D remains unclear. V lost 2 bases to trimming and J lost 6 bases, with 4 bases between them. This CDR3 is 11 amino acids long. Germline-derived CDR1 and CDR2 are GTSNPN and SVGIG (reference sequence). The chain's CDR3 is CAWSQAGELFF. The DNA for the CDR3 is TGTGCCTGGAGTCAGGCCGGGGAGCTGTTTTTT. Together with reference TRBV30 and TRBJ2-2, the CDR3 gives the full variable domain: SQTIHQWPATLVQPVGSPLSLECTVEGTSNPNLYWYRQAAGRGLQLLFYSVGIGQISSEVPQNLSASRPQDRQFILSSKKLLLSDSGFYLCAWSQAGELFFGEGSRLTVL.

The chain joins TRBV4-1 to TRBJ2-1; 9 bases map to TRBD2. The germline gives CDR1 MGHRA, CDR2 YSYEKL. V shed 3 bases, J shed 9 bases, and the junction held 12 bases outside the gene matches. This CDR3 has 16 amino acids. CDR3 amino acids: CASSQARQREDGEQFF. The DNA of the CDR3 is TGCGCCAGCAGCCAGGCACGTCAGCGGGAGGACGGTGAGCAGTTCTTC.

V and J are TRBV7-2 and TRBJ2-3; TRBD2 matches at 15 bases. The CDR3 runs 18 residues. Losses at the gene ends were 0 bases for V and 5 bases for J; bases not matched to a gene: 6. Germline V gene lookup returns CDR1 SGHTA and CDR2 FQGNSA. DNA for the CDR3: TGTGCCAGCAGCTTAGCGCGTCCGGGACTAGCGGGGGGAGATACGCAGTATTTT. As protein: CASSLARPGLAGGDTQYF.

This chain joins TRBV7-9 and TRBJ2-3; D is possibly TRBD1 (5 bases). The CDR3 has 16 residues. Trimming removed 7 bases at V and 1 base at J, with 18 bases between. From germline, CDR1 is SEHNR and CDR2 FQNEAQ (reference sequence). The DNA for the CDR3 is TGTGCCAGCAACCGAGCCGCGCAGGGTCGCACAGATACGCAGTATTTT. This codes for CASNRAAQGRTDTQYF.

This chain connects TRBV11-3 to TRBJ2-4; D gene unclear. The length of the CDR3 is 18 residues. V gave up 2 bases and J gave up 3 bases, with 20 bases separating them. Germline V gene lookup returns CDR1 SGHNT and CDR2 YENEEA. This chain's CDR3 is CASSLNPAPSEVKNIQYF. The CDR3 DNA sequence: TGTGCCAGCAGCTTAAATCCGGCTCCAAGTGAAGTCAAAAACATTCAGTACTTC.

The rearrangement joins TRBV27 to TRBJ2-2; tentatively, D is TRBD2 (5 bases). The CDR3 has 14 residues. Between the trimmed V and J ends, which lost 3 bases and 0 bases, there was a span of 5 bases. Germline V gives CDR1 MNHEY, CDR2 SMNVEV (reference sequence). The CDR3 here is CASSLGANTGELFF. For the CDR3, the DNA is TGTGCCAGCAGTTTGGGAGCGAACACCGGGGAGCTGTTTTTT.

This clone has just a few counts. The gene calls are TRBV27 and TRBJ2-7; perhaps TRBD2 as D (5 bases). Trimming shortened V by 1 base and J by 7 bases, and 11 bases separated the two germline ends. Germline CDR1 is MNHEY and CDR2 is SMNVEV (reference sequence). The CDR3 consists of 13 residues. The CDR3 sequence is CASSLWDTGEQYF. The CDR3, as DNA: TGTGCCAGCAGTTTATGGGATACGGGGGAGCAGTACTTC.

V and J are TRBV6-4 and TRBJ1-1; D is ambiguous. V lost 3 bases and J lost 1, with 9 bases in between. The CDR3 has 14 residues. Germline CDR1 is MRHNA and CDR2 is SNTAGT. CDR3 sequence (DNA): TGTGCCAGCAGTGATGGCGAAGGGAACACTGAAGCTTTCTTT. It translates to CASSDGEGNTEAFF.

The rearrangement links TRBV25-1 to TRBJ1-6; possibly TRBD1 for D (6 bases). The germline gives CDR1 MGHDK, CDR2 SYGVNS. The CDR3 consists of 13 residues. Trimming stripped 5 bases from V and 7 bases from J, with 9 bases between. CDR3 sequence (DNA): TGTGCCAGCAGTCTAGGGACAAATTCACCCCTCCACTTT. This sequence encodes CASSLGTNSPLHF.

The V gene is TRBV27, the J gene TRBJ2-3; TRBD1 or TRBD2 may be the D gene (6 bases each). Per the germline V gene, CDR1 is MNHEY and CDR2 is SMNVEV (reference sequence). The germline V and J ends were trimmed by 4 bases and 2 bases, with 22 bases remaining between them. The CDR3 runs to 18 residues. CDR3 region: CASSSQGPSETNTDTQYF. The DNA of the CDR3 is TGTGCCAGCAGTTCACAGGGACCTAGCGAGACTAACACAGATACGCAGTATTTT.

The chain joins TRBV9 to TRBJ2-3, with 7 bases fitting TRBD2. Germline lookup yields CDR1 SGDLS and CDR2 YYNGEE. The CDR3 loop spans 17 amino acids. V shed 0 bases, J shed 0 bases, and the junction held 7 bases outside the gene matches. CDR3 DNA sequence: TGTGCCAGCAGCGTAGATCTGGCGGGGGTGAGCACAGATACGCAGTATTTT. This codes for CASSVDLAGVSTDTQYF.

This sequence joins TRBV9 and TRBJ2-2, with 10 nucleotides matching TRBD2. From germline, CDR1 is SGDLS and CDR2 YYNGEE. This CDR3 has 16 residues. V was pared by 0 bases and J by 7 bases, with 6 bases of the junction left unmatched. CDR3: CASSVDQREGNGELFF. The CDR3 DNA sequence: TGTGCCAGCAGCGTAGACCAGCGGGAGGGGAACGGGGAGCTGTTTTTT.

In nucleotides, the CDR3 is TGTGCCTGGCGTGCTAATTCACCCCTCCACTTT. Translation: CAWRANSPLHF. The chain has TRBV30 and TRBJ1-6; D is uncertain. The germline V and J ends were trimmed by 5 bases and 6 bases, with 5 bases remaining between them. The V gene's germline CDR1 is GTSNPN and CDR2 SVGIG (reference sequence). The CDR3 contains 11 residues. The variable domain in full, with the rest retrieved from reference TRBV30 and TRBJ1-6, is SQTIHQWPATLVQPVGSPLSLECTVEGTSNPNLYWYRQAAGRGLQLLFYSVGIGQISSEVPQNLSASRPQDRQFILSSKKLLLSDSGFYLCAWRANSPLHFGNGTRLTVT.